These T cell receptor beta chains were read from a single sample in a study of blood T cell repertoires in COVID-19. The assay was immunoSEQ multiplex PCR, and TCRdb's table has in-frame clones only and misses some. The repertoire consists of approximately 280,000 clones, with approximately 90% occurring once and the leading ten covering about 6%. The sequencing sample was made of PBMCs or T cells enriched from blood (not recorded which). Receptors originate from a woman in her forties who had recovered from COVID-19. The CDR3 runs from the conserved cysteine through the conserved F or W. D genes are given only for firm matches. Clone size appears in some rows only: once, few, many, or a class for an expanded clone.

D,J,size,V,DNA,CDR3
TRBD2,TRBJ2-7,.,TRBV3-1/TRBV3-2,TGTGCCAGCAGCGATCGACTAGCGGCTCCCTACGAGCAGTACTTC,CASSDRLAAPYEQYF
TRBD2,TRBJ2-3,.,TRBV27,TGTGCCAGCAGCTCTAGGGTAGCGGGGTACTCCACAGATACGCAGTATTTT,CASSSRVAGYSTDTQYF
TRBD1,TRBJ1-2,.,TRBV3-1/TRBV3-2,TGTGCCAGCAGCCGACGGACAGGGCCCTATGGCTACACCTTC,CASSRRTGPYGYTF
TRBD2,TRBJ2-7,once,TRBV27,TGTGCCAGCAGTTCTCGAACTATTAGCGGGAGCAAAGGCGAGCAGTACTTC,CASSSRTISGSKGEQYF
.,TRBJ2-3,.,TRBV7-9,TGTGCCAGCAGCTCGCGAGGGACAGATACGCAGTATTTT,CASSSRGTDTQYF
TRBD1,TRBJ2-2,.,TRBV18,TGTGCCAGCTCACCAGAAACAGGGGCCGGGGAGCTGTTTTTT,CASSPETGAGELFF
.,TRBJ1-1,.,TRBV7-2,TGTGCCAGCAGCTTAGGGGCGAACACTGAAGCTTTCTTT,CASSLGANTEAFF
.,TRBJ2-3,.,TRBV20-1,TGCAGTGCTAGTGGGCTGGCCAGAAGCACAGATACGCAGTATTTT,CSASGLARSTDTQYF
TRBD1,TRBJ2-1,.,TRBV29-1,TGCAGCGTCAGACAGGGGTACAATGAGCAGTTCTTC,CSVRQGYNEQFF
.,TRBJ2-4,.,TRBV7-2,TGTGCCAGCAGCTCGTACTTAGGGGGTAGGGGCCAAGGCATTCAGTACTTC,CASSSYLGGRGQGIQYF
TRBD2,TRBJ2-1,.,TRBV7-9,TGTGCCAGCAGCTGGCCTAGCGGGATCTACAATGAGCAGTTCTTC,CASSWPSGIYNEQFF
TRBD1,TRBJ2-7,.,TRBV18,TGTGCCAGCTCACCACAGGGACAGGGTAACGAGCAGTACTTC,CASSPQGQGNEQYF